The sequence of this T cell receptor beta chain was determined in a study of blood T cells in healthy people across ages. Whole-study findings and limits: CMV status of donors was not determined, possibly confounding expanded clonotype changes.

Trimming removed 4 bases from V and 4 bases from J; junction bases left unmatched: 8. The CDR3 totals 16 residues. Germline V gene data show CDR1 as SGHTA and CDR2 as FQGNSA. Sample-barcoded 5' priming and a J-beta primer mix drove a second PCR of roughly 6 to 12 cycles. TCRdb redid the calling of the 5' RACE reads with MiXCR, one entry per CDR3 protein. The table shows some 890,000 distinct CDR3 sequences, with 29% occurring only once. Details on this clonotype: Its antigen is unidentified.

The same data also went into a second study, on T cells of mothers and their children.

Sequenced: blood. The sequence derives from a woman aged 40 to 55 in good health. This chain uses TRBV7-2 with TRBJ2-3, with TRBD2 identical over 10 bases. This CDR3 reads CASSSLAGDNSDTQYF. CDR3 coding DNA: TGTGCCAGCAGCTCCCTAGCGGGGGACAATTCAGATACGCAGTATTTT.